This T cell receptor (beta chain) was identified during a study of blood T cell repertoires in COVID-19. The CDR3 length is 14 residues. Germline V lookup: CDR1 SEHNR, CDR2 FQNEAQ (reference sequence). Trimming took 0 bases from V and 7 from J, leaving 9 bases between them. Profiling relied on immunoSEQ multiplex PCR, and the TCRdb table lists in-frame clones only, not all of them. Of 9,500 to 15,000 clones listed, 90% are singletons. This clone was observed a few times. The sample was peripheral blood. The sequence was collected from a man in his 70s with active COVID-19. J is TRBJ1-4 and V is TRBV7-9; a possible D gene is TRBD1 (5 bases). CDR3 in amino acids: CASSLASRVEKLFF. For the CDR3, the DNA is TGTGCCAGCAGCTTAGCTTCCAGGGTTGAAAAACTGTTTTTT.